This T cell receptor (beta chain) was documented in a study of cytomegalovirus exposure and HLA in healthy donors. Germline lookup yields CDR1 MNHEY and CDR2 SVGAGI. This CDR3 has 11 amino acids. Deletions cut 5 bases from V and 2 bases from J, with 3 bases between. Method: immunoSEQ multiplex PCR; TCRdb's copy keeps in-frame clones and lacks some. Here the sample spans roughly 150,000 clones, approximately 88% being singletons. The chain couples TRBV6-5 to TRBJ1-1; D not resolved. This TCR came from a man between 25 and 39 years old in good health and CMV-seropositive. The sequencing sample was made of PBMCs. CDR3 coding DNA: TGTGCCAGCAGTACTAACACTGAAGCTTTCTTT. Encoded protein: CASSTNTEAFF.